The clone carrying this T cell receptor (beta chain) was picked up many times. The antigen remains unidentified. This record comes from a study of regulatory T cells in long-lasting Graves disease. For TCR beta, libraries came from iRepertoire HTBI primers and Arm-PCR of CDR3 regions. In TCRdb, the multiplex PCR reads were re-called with MiXCR into one record per CDR3 protein. Of roughly 380,000 distinct CDR3 sequences in the sample, over 15% are singletons; the top ten hold 25% to 30%. Study findings and constraints: Repertoires from persistent disease leaned toward TRBV28, TRBJ1-2 and TRBJ2-5.

Time point denoted: newly diagnosed GD, antithyroid drugs for less than 3 months. After RNA was extracted from PBMCs, the TCR library was made from it. Trimming removed 6 bases at V and 7 bases at J, with 18 bases between. The germline gives CDR1 MNHEY, CDR2 SMNVEV (reference sequence). The CDR3 has 14 residues. These same records also appear under a second study, on T cells in Graves' hyperthyroidism and ophthalmopathy. That paper states: Blood held most thyroid clonotypes expanded above 0.001 frequency.

The TCR comes from a man aged 35-49 years with Graves disease. Sequencing used peripheral blood mononuclear cells (PBMCs), obtained at new diagnosis, from a patient treated with antithyroid drugs. The chain employs TRBV27 and TRBJ2-5; TRBD1 might be the D (6 bases). The CDR3 DNA sequence: TGTGCCAGCAGCGGGACACTGTCCCCGGGGACCCAGTACTTC. Protein sequence: CASSGTLSPGTQYF.